The source of this T cell receptor (beta chain) is a study of shared T cell receptors in the human thymus. The table came from immunoSEQ multiplex PCR; TCRdb's copy has only in-frame clones and leaves some out. The sample shows 650,000 to 950,000 clones, 80% to 90% of them seen only once. Per germline, CDR1 SNHLY and CDR2 FYNNEI. Germline trimming cut 4 bases from V and 3 bases from J; bases unmatched to any gene: 9. The CDR3 runs 18 residues. This clone was found a few times. The sample carries other DNA sequences with the same CDR3. The data were also submitted as part of a second study, on human thymus T cells. That source adds: During corrective heart surgery, resections were taken, and the thymus tissue came from them.

Sequences were obtained from thymocytes. The source of this sequence is a girl less than two years old with a congenital heart defect. This rearrangement joins TRBV2 to TRBJ1-6; 10 bases agree with TRBD1. CDR3 loop: CASSAGTGDVGYNSPLHF. CDR3 sequence (DNA): TGTGCCAGCAGTGCAGGGACAGGGGATGTTGGCTATAATTCACCCCTCCACTTT.